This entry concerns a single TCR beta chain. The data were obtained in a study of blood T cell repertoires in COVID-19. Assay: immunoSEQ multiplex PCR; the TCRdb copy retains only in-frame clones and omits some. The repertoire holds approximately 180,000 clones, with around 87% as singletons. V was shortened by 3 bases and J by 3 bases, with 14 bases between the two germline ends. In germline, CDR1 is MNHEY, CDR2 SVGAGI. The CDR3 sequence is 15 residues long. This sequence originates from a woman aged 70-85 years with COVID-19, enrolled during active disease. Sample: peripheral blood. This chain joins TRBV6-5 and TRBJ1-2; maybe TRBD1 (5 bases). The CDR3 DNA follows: TGTGCCAGCAGTTATGACAGCCTTAGCCACTATGGCTACACCTTC. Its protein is CASSYDSLSHYGYTF.